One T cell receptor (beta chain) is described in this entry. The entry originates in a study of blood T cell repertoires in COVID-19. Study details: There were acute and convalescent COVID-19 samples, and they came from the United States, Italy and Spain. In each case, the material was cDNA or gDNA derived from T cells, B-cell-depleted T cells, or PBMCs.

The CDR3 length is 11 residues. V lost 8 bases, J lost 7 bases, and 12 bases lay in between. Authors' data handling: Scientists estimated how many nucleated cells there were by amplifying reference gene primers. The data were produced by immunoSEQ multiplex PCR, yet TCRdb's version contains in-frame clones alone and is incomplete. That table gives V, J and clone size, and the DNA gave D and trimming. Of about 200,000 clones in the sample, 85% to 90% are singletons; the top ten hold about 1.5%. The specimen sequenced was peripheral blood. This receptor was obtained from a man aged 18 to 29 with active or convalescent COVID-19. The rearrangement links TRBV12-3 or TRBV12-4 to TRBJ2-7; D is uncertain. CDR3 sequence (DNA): TGTGCCAGCGCAAACTTCGGGGAGCAGTACTTC. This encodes CASANFGEQYF.